Detailed here is one T cell receptor (beta chain). Its matching antigen is unknown. At baseline, cycle 4 day 1, and cycle 7 day 1, blood was sampled. This sample was taken from a study of OX40 agonist ivuxolimab in advanced cancers. In the study overall: Two patients with cutaneous melanoma and one with hepatocellular carcinoma, three in total, showed partial responses. Findings of the study overall: Low normalized T-cell clonal expansion was additionally recorded for some nonresponders.

Clones were read by immunoSEQ multiplex PCR, and TCRdb kept only the in-frame ones, dropping some. The sample holds some 70,000 clones, under 95% seen once. The CDR3 has 15 amino acids. In germline, CDR1 is SGHVS, CDR2 FQNEAQ. The J segment lost 5 bases and the V segment lost 5 bases, leaving 6 bases of the junction unmatched. This receptor was identified in an adult with an advanced solid tumor such as melanoma, head and neck, liver or kidney cancer. The sample consisted of CD4+ or CD8+ T cells sorted from blood, taken in a trial of the OX40 agonist ivuxolimab. The J gene is TRBJ2-7, the V gene TRBV7-8; 13 positions match TRBD2. DNA of the CDR3: TGTGCCAGCAGCCCGCGGACTAGCGGGAGCCACGAGCAGTACTTC. Translated: CASSPRTSGSHEQYF.